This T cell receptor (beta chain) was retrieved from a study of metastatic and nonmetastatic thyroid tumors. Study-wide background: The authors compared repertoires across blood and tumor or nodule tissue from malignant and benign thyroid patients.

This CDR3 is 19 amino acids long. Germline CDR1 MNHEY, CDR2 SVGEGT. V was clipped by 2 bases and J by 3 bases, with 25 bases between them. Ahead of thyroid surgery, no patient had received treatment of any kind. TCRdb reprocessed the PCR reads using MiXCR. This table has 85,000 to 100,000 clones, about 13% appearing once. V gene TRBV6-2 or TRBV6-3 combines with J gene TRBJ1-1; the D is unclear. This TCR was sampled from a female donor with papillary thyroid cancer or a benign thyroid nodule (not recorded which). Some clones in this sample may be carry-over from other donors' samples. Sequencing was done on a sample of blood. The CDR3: CASSYGPVGSNYWYTEAFF. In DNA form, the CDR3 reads TGTGCCAGCAGTTACGGTCCCGTGGGGAGTAACTACTGGTACACTGAAGCTTTCTTT.